This passage covers 23 T cell receptor beta chains from one sample sequenced in a study of blood T cell repertoires in COVID-19. Repertoires were generated with immunoSEQ multiplex PCR, while TCRdb's copy carries only in-frame clones and drops some. The sample gives roughly 250,000 clones, under 95% of which show up once; 2% to 2.5% is in the top ten. Sequencing used PBMCs or T cells enriched from blood (not recorded which). These receptors were collected from a woman aged 40 to 50 with acute COVID-19.

The V gene is TRBV30, the J gene TRBJ2-7; 8 bases are shared with TRBD1. V shed 2 bases, J shed 2 bases, and the junction held 8 bases outside the gene matches. This CDR3 is 15 amino acids long. CDR1 is GTSNPN and CDR2 is SVGIG in the germline V gene (reference sequence). Written as DNA, the CDR3 is TGTGCCTGGAGTCCCCTACCGGGACAGGCCTACGAGCAGTACTTC. Protein sequence: CAWSPLPGQAYEQYF.

The rearrangement joins TRBV11-2 to TRBJ1-2; 7 bases fit TRBD1. The CDR3 covers 16 residues. J was trimmed by 5 bases and V by 5 bases; bases with no gene match: 14. Germline CDR1 reads SGHAT; CDR2 reads FQNNGV. CDR3 DNA: TGTGCCAGCAGCCCGGGAATAAAGGGACAGCTGTATGGCTACACCTTC. It translates to CASSPGIKGQLYGYTF.

This chain joins TRBV28 and TRBJ1-1; D perhaps matches TRBD1 (6 bases). Trimming cost V 3 bases and J 1 base, with 9 bases left between them. CDR1 MDHEN and CDR2 SYDVKM come from the germline V gene. The CDR3 consists of 14 residues. The DNA of the CDR3 is TGTGCCAGCAGTTTCAGGGGACCGAACACTGAAGCTTTCTTT. Translating it yields CASSFRGPNTEAFF.

V and J are TRBV4-1 and TRBJ2-6; possibly TRBD2 for D (5 bases). V lost 0 bases, J lost 0 bases, and 6 bases lay in between. In germline, CDR1 is MGHRA, CDR2 YSYEKL. This CDR3 contains 16 residues. The CDR3 DNA is TGCGCCAGCAGCCAAGACGGGGACTCTGGGGCCAACGTCCTGACTTTC. This translates into CASSQDGDSGANVLTF.

The count of this clone is one. The chain joins TRBV4-1 to TRBJ2-7, with 11 bases lining up with TRBD1. The CDR3 contains 15 residues. Germline V gene lookup returns CDR1 MGHRA and CDR2 YSYEKL. J gave up 5 bases and V 4 bases, and 7 bases lay outside the gene matches. CDR3 coding DNA: TGCGCCAGCAGCCTACGGGACAGGGGGGTCCACGAGCAGTACTTC. Its protein product is CASSLRDRGVHEQYF.

V usage is TRBV5-6 and J usage is TRBJ2-7; 10 nucleotides match TRBD1. Germline V gene sequence: CDR1 SGHDT, CDR2 YYEEEE. V was pared by 0 bases and J by 3 bases, with 15 bases of the junction left unmatched. This CDR3 comprises 19 residues. CDR3 sequence: CASSLEIGTGALRGYEQYF. In nucleotides, the CDR3 is TGTGCCAGCAGCTTGGAGATCGGGACAGGGGCTCTTCGGGGCTACGAGCAGTACTTC.

V gene TRBV29-1 combines with J gene TRBJ2-1; 8 bases map to TRBD1. V was clipped by 7 bases and J by 7 bases; unmatched bases: 3. Germline V gene data show CDR1 as SQVTM and CDR2 as ANQGSEA. This CDR3 is built from 11 residues. The CDR3 is CSGDRGNEQFF. The DNA for the CDR3 is TGCAGCGGCGACAGGGGAAATGAGCAGTTCTTC.

This clone was detected only once. V is TRBV5-4 and J is TRBJ2-3, with D perhaps TRBD2 (6 bases). The CDR3 is 16 amino acids. V was clipped by 5 bases and J by 0 bases, with 16 bases between them. Per germline, CDR1 SGHNT and CDR2 YYREEE (reference sequence). The CDR3 is CASSSVSGASTDTQYF. Here the CDR3 DNA reads TGTGCCAGCAGTTCCGTTAGCGGTGCTAGCACAGATACGCAGTATTTT. The full variable domain, rest sourced from reference TRBV5-4 and TRBJ2-3, is ETGVTQSPTHLIKTRGQQVTLRCSSQSGHNTVSWYQQALGQGPQFIFQYYREEENGRGNFPPRFSGLQFPNYSSELNVNALELDDSALYLCASSSVSGASTDTQYFGPGTRLTVL.

The rearrangement links TRBV2 to TRBJ2-3, with 9 nucleotides matching TRBD2. The trim removed 5 bases at V and 4 bases at J, leaving 4 bases unmatched. The CDR3 contains 14 residues. Germline values: CDR1 SNHLY, CDR2 FYNNEI. The DNA for the CDR3 is TGTGCCAGCAGTCTGGGACTAGCTCCAGATACGCAGTATTTT. It encodes CASSLGLAPDTQYF. The full variable domain, with the rest looked up from reference TRBV2 and TRBJ2-3, is EPEVTQTPSHQVTQMGQEVILRCVPISNHLYFYWYRQILGQKVEFLVSFYNNEISEKSEIFDDQFSVERPDGSNFTLKIRSTKLEDSAMYFCASSLGLAPDTQYFGPGTRLTVL.

This rearrangement joins TRBV7-6 to TRBJ2-2, with 11 nucleotides matching TRBD2. CDR3 length: 16 residues. In germline, CDR1 is SGHVS, CDR2 FNYEAQ. V lost 4 bases and J lost 5; bases outside the gene matches: 6. The CDR3 region has the DNA TGTGCCAGCAGCTCCTTTAGCGGGAGGGAAACCGGGGAGCTGTTTTTT. It is translated as CASSSFSGRETGELFF.

The V call is TRBV7-2, the J call TRBJ2-3, with 9 bases lining up with TRBD2. This CDR3 is 14 amino acids long. V lost 5 bases and J lost 5; bases outside the gene matches: 5. Germline CDR1 and CDR2: SGHTA and FQGNSA. CDR3 DNA: TGTGCCAGCAGCCCTAGCGGGAAGGGAGATACGCAGTATTTT. The encoded protein is CASSPSGKGDTQYF. The entire variable domain, with the rest obtained from reference TRBV7-2 and TRBJ2-3, is as follows: GAGVSQSPSNKVTEKGKDVELRCDPISGHTALYWYRQSLGQGLEFLIYFQGNSAPDKSGLPSDRFSAERTGGSVSTLTIQRTQQEDSAVYLCASSPSGKGDTQYFGPGTRLTVL.

The chain links TRBV29-1 to TRBJ2-1; TRBD1 agrees at 8 bases. The CDR3 runs to 13 residues. J lost 6 bases, V lost 5 bases, and 6 bases had no gene match. Germline loops: CDR1 SQVTM, CDR2 ANQGSEA. The CDR3, as DNA: TGCAGCGTTCCGGACAGGGTTAGCAATGAGCAGTTCTTC. Encoded protein: CSVPDRVSNEQFF.

CDR3 amino acids: CASWTKNTEAFF. As DNA, the CDR3 is TGTGCCAGCTGGACAAAGAACACTGAAGCTTTCTTT. The chain links TRBV6-5 to TRBJ1-1; a weak D match, TRBD1 (5 bases). Trimming pared 8 bases from V and 1 base from J, leaving 8 bases between. Germline values: CDR1 MNHEY, CDR2 SVGAGI. The CDR3 is 12 amino acids.

The chain links TRBV7-9 to TRBJ1-2, with D tentatively TRBD1 (6 bases). There are 17 residues in the CDR3. Germline CDR1 reads SEHNR; CDR2 reads FQNEAQ (reference sequence). Trimming removed 3 bases at V and 4 bases at J, with 21 bases between. CDR3 amino acids: CASSLDRAWGRGYGYTF. The CDR3 DNA follows: TGTGCCAGCAGCTTGGATAGGGCTTGGGGGCGCGGCTATGGCTACACCTTC.

The gene calls are TRBV24-1 and TRBJ1-5; D might be TRBD1 (5 bases). This CDR3 region has 14 residues. The germline CDR1 and CDR2 sequences are KGHDR and SFDVKD. Trimming removed 5 bases from V and 4 bases from J, with 11 bases in between. CDR3 protein: CATSAGGPNQPQHF. CDR3 nucleotides: TGTGCCACCAGTGCCGGGGGACCAAATCAGCCCCAGCATTTT.

V usage is TRBV3-1 (or the pseudogene TRBV3-2) and J usage is TRBJ1-2; TRBD1 matches 7 bases. Germline assignment: CDR1 LGHDT and CDR2 YNNKEL (reference sequence). The CDR3 has 14 amino acids. J lost 13 bases, V lost 6 bases, and 17 bases had no gene match. In DNA, the CDR3 is TGTGCCAGCAGTGCCTTATGGGGGGACAGCCCAGGCACCTTC. This codes for CASSALWGDSPGTF.

Here the CDR3 reads CASSLGGRAQSDTQYF. The CDR3 nucleotides read TGTGCCAGCTCTCTCGGCGGGAGGGCCCAATCCGATACGCAGTATTTT. The chain employs TRBV18 and TRBJ2-3; 9 bases line up with TRBD2. V lost 6 bases and J lost 6; bases outside the gene matches: 13. In germline, CDR1 is KGHSH, CDR2 LQKENI. The CDR3 loop spans 16 amino acids.

The CDR3 coding sequence is TGTGCCAGCAGTTTATTAGGGGGAAATCAGCCCCAGCATTTT. This codes for CASSLLGGNQPQHF. The chain is built from TRBV28 and TRBJ1-5; tentative D call: TRBD1 (6 bases). Germline values: CDR1 MDHEN, CDR2 SYDVKM. There are 14 residues in the CDR3. With 1 base removed from V and 4 bases from J, the gap between germline ends came to 8 bases.

The rearrangement links TRBV7-2 to TRBJ1-1; 7 bases agree with TRBD1. V dropped 5 bases and J dropped 6; count of bases not matched to a gene: 9. This CDR3 is built from 14 residues. Germline V gene lookup returns CDR1 SGHTA and CDR2 FQGNSA. The DNA of the CDR3 is TGTGCCAGCAGCCTAAACAGGGGTGTCGCTGAAGCTTTCTTT. It codes for CASSLNRGVAEAFF.

The chain links TRBV5-1 to TRBJ1-1; a weak D match, TRBD1 (5 bases). Trimming took off 0 bases at V and 2 bases at J, with 11 bases between the two ends. The CDR3 extends over 15 amino acids. Germline loops: CDR1 SGHRS, CDR2 YFSETQ. CDR3: CASSLVSGINTEAFF. DNA for the CDR3: TGCGCCAGCAGCTTGGTTTCAGGGATTAACACTGAAGCTTTCTTT.

The chain has TRBV9 and TRBJ2-1; TRBD1 matches 8 bases. Germline values: CDR1 SGDLS, CDR2 YYNGEE. The V and J ends lost 5 bases and 6 bases, in that order; junction bases with no gene match: 4. The CDR3 spans 13 residues. CDR3 in DNA: TGTGCCAGCAGGTCTACAGGGGGCAATGAGCAGTTCTTC. Translation gives CASRSTGGNEQFF.

The rearrangement links TRBV29-1 to TRBJ2-5; D is possibly TRBD1 (7 bases). Trimming stripped 2 bases from V and 4 bases from J, with 23 bases between. The CDR3 totals 17 residues. Germline values: CDR1 SQVTM, CDR2 ANQGSEA. Written as DNA, the CDR3 is TGCAGCGTTGAAAGGGGGGACAGACCGATAGGAGGAGAGACCCAGTACTTC. Its translation is CSVERGDRPIGGETQYF.

The rearrangement links TRBV2 to TRBJ1-1; 7 bases match TRBD1. The CDR3 runs to 14 residues. V lost 5 bases, J lost 0 bases, and 3 bases stayed unmatched. Germline V gives CDR1 SNHLY, CDR2 FYNNEI. This CDR3 reads CASSWTGLNTEAFF. The DNA for the CDR3 is TGTGCCAGCAGTTGGACAGGTTTGAACACTGAAGCTTTCTTT.